This T cell receptor beta chain was captured in a study of T cells in Graves' hyperthyroidism and ophthalmopathy. Germline loops: CDR1 MNHNS, CDR2 SASEGT. The CDR3 extends over 15 amino acids. V dropped 6 bases and J dropped 3 bases, with 15 bases sitting between them. The sample holds many counts of this clonotype. Amplification of TCR beta CDR3 regions was performed using RNA transcripts as template. The HTBI set primed first-round TCR CDR3 RT-PCR. TCRdb analysed the multiplex PCR reads with MiXCR anew, one entry per CDR3 protein. The table shows about 350,000 distinct CDR3 sequences, with about 17% occurring only once.

Sequencing input: blood. The origin of this receptor is a woman in her twenties or thirties with Graves' hyperthyroidism that later progressed to Graves' ophthalmopathy. This chain uses TRBV6-1 with TRBJ2-1, with D perhaps matching TRBD1 or TRBD2 (5 bases each). The CDR3 DNA sequence: TGTGCCAGCAGCCGGGACGGTAAAAACTACAATGAGCAGTTCTTC. The encoded protein is CASSRDGKNYNEQFF.